The present T cell receptor (beta chain) was sequenced within a study of T-cell memory formation after mild COVID-19. 5'RACE, which relied on constant-segment primers, yielded TCR alpha and TCR beta cDNA libraries carrying sample barcodes and UMIs. TCRdb recomputed calls from the 5' RACE reads with MiXCR, one row per CDR3 protein. The sample includes about 270,000 distinct CDR3 sequences, over 15% of them seen just once. The sample holds a few counts of this clonotype. Germline lookup yields CDR1 MNHEY and CDR2 SVGAGI. V was trimmed by 2 bases and J by 0 bases, leaving 4 bases between them. The CDR3 contains 13 residues.

What was sequenced was PBMCs or a T cell subset sorted from them (not recorded which). The chain uses TRBV6-5 and TRBJ2-5; D remains ambiguous. This receptor was obtained from a man younger than 30 who had mild COVID-19 (a few samples of this study predate the infection). Cell type and time point are not known. CDR3 DNA: TGTGCCAGCAGTTACGAGTACCAAGAGACCCAGTACTTC. As protein: CASSYEYQETQYF.